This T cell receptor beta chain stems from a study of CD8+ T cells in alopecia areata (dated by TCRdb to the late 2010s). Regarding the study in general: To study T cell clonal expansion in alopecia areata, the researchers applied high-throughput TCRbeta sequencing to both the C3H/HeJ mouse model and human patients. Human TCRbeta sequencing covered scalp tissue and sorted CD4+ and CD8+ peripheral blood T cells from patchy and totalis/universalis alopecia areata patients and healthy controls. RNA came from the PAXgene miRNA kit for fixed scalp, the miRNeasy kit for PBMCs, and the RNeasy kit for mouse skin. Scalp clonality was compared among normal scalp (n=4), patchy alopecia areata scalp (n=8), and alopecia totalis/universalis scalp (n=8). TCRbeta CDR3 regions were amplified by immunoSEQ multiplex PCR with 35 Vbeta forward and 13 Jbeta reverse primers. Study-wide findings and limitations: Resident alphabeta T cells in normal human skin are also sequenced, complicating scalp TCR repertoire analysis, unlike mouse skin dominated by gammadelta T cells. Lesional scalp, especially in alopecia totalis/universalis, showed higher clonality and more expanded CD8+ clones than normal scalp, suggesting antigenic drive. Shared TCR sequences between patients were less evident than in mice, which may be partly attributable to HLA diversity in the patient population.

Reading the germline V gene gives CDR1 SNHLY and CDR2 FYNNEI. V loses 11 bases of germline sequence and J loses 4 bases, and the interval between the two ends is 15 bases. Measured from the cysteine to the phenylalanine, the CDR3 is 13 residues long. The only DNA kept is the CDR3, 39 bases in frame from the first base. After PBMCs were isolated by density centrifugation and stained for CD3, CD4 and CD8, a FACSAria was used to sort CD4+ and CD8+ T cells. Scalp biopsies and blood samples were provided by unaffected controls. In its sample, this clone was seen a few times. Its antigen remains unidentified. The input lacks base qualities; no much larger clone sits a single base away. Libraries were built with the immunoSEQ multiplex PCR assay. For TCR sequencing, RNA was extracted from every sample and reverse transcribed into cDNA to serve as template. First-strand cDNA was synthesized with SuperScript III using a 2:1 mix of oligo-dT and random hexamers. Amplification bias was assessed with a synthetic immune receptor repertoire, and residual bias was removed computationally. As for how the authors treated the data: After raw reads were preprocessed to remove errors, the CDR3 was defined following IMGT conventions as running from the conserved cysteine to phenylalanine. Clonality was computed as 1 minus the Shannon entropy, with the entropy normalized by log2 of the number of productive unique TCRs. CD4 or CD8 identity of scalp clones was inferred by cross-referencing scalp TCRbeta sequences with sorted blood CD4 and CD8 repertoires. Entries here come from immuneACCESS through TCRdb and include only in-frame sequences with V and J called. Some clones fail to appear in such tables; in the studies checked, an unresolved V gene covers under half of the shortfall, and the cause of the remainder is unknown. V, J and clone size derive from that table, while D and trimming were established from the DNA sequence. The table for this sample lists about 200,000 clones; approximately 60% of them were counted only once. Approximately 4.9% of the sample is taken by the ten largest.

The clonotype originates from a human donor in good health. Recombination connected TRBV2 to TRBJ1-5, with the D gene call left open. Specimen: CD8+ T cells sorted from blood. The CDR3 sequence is CAGGRLINQPQHF. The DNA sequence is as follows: TGTGCCGGCGGGAGGCTAATTAATCAGCCCCAGCATTTT.